This T cell receptor (beta chain) stems from a study of T cells in Graves' hyperthyroidism and ophthalmopathy. Across the study: Blood was drawn when the patient was first diagnosed and still untreated.

Participants, patients aged 18 to 65, had newly diagnosed hyperthyroidism with a duration under 2 months. Uncontrolled infection, other autoimmune disease, pregnancy or lactation led to exclusion. The PBMCs were taken from about 9.7 ml of fresh peripheral blood. This clonotype occurred many times. The V segment lost 3 bases and the J segment 1 base; nucleotides outside the gene matches: 2. The CDR3 length is 14 residues. Per germline, CDR1 SNHLY and CDR2 FYNNEI. Authors of the study amplified TCR beta CDR3 regions from RNA transcripts. The HTBI primer set was used in a first-round RT-PCR of the TCR CDR3. TCRdb reanalysed the multiplex PCR reads using MiXCR and keeps one entry per CDR3 protein. The sample includes about 710,000 distinct CDR3 sequences, roughly 15% of them seen just once.

The receptor's source is a man in his late teens or twenties with Graves' hyperthyroidism. The chain recombines TRBV2 with TRBJ2-5; TRBD2 matches 7 bases. The sequencing sample was made of blood. Here the CDR3 DNA reads TGTGCCAGCAGTGAGGCTAGCGGCCAAGAGACCCAGTACTTC. This sequence encodes CASSEASGQETQYF.